What follows are 9 T cell receptor beta chains derived from one specimen sequenced in a study of cytotoxic CD8 clonotypes in ibrutinib-treated CLL. This table comes from immunoSEQ multiplex PCR, and its TCRdb copy is limited to in-frame clones, with some not included. This table has approximately 150,000 clones, 88% appearing once. Material: PBMCs, obtained at disease progression, from a patient treated with ibrutinib. The origin of the receptors is a human donor with chronic lymphocytic leukemia.

The rearrangement uses TRBV19 and TRBJ2-7; 7 positions match TRBD1. J lost 4 bases, V lost 4 bases, and 7 bases had no gene match. In germline, CDR1 is LNHDA, CDR2 SQIVND (reference sequence). This CDR3 comprises 14 residues. In DNA form, the CDR3 reads TGTGCCAGTAGTACGGGACAGATAACTTACGAGCAGTACTTC. It codes for CASSTGQITYEQYF.

This chain connects TRBV7-3 to TRBJ2-1; D may be TRBD1 (5 bases). Per germline, CDR1 SGHTA and CDR2 FQGTGA. The CDR3 has 13 amino acids. The V and J ends lost 3 bases and 4 bases respectively, with 7 bases between them. The CDR3 loop reads CASSLTVYNEQFF. In nucleotides, the CDR3 is TGTGCCAGCAGCTTGACAGTTTACAATGAGCAGTTCTTC.

The rearrangement links TRBV29-1 to TRBJ1-4; D unclear. From germline, CDR1 is SQVTM and CDR2 ANQGSEA. The V end was cut by 4 bases, the J end by 7 bases, with 13 bases between. CDR3 length: 13 residues. The CDR3 coding sequence is TGCAGCGTTGTATCTCCTAAAGGTGAAAAACTGTTTTTT. This translates into CSVVSPKGEKLFF.

The V and J genes are TRBV2 and TRBJ2-7; TRBD1 agrees at 7 bases. V gave up 3 bases and J gave up 1 base; unmatched junction bases: 6. Looked up from germline, CDR1 is SNHLY and CDR2 is FYNNEI. CDR3 length: 15 residues. The CDR3 loop is CASSDGTAKSYEQYF. CDR3 nucleotide sequence: TGTGCCAGCAGTGATGGGACAGCGAAGTCCTACGAGCAGTACTTC.

The rearrangement joins TRBV11-2 to TRBJ1-1, with 7 bases identical to TRBD1. Losses at the gene ends were 1 base for V and 1 base for J; bases not matched to a gene: 6. CDR3 length equals 16 residues. Germline lookup yields CDR1 SGHAT and CDR2 FQNNGV. CDR3 sequence: CASSLVPRGTNTEAFF. CDR3 nucleotides: TGTGCCAGCAGCTTAGTACCCAGGGGGACGAACACTGAAGCTTTCTTT. Based on the CDR3 plus reference TRBV11-2 and TRBJ1-1, the full variable domain is EAGVAQSPRYKIIEKRQSVAFWCNPISGHATLYWYQQILGQGPKLLIQFQNNGVVDDSQLPKDRFSAERLKGVDSTLKIQPAKLEDSAVYLCASSLVPRGTNTEAFFGQGTRLTVV.

This clone was seen a single time. This chain uses TRBV6-5 with TRBJ1-5; maybe TRBD1 (5 bases). V dropped 2 bases and J dropped 4 bases, with 12 bases sitting between them. CDR3 length equals 15 residues. The germline gives CDR1 MNHEY, CDR2 SVGAGI. As DNA, the CDR3 is TGTGCCAGCAGTTACCGGGGACCTAGGAATCAGCCCCAGCATTTT. It yields the protein CASSYRGPRNQPQHF.

J is TRBJ1-1 and V is TRBV10-2, with TRBD1 matching over 9 bases. This CDR3 comprises 17 residues. J gave up 0 bases and V 6 bases, and 11 bases lay outside the gene matches. In germline, CDR1 is WSHSY, CDR2 SAAADI. The CDR3 sequence is CASRVQGATPMNTEAFF. In DNA form, the CDR3 reads TGCGCCAGCAGGGTACAGGGGGCCACTCCTATGAACACTGAAGCTTTCTTT.

This clone was seen a single time. This chain links TRBV30 with TRBJ1-1; 7 positions match TRBD1. The CDR3 spans 13 residues. Germline assignment: CDR1 GTSNPN and CDR2 SVGIG (reference sequence). The trim removed 2 bases at V and 7 bases at J, leaving 7 bases unmatched. The CDR3 region has the DNA TGTGCCTGGAGTTTGGGAGGGGGCGGTGAAGCTTTCTTT. The encoded protein is CAWSLGGGGEAFF. Variable domain in full (rest from reference TRBV30 and TRBJ1-1): SQTIHQWPATLVQPVGSPLSLECTVEGTSNPNLYWYRQAAGRGLQLLFYSVGIGQISSEVPQNLSASRPQDRQFILSSKKLLLSDSGFYLCAWSLGGGGEAFFGQGTRLTVV.

The chain employs TRBV10-3 and TRBJ2-7, with 10 bases matching TRBD1. CDR1 is ENHRY, CDR2 SYGVKD, per germline. The CDR3 has 12 amino acids. V lost 8 bases and J lost 3; bases outside the gene matches: 1. For the CDR3, the DNA is TGTGCCATCGGGACAGGGGTCTACGAGCAGTACTTC. It translates to CAIGTGVYEQYF.